The present T cell receptor beta chain was sequenced within a study of cytomegalovirus exposure and HLA in healthy donors. Background on the study: A data release that came early held tens of millions of unique TCRs from HLA-typed donors. General study points: An analysis done earlier found most TCR beta V segments productive about 87% or about 30% of the time.

The PCR used 60 Vbeta and 13 Jbeta primers. TCRdb's copy holds only in-frame clones and misses some; the assay was immunoSEQ multiplex PCR. The sample contains about 190,000 clones, around 81% of which appear only once. On this clone: Its target is not known.

This receptor was taken from a young man in good health and CMV-seronegative. What was sequenced was PBMCs.

The CDR3 region has the DNA TGTGCCACCAGCCGGGACAGGGTTTCTGGGGCCAACGTCCTGACTTTC. This codes for CATSRDRVSGANVLTF. V is TRBV15 and J is TRBJ2-6, with 9 bases that match TRBD1. Germline V gives CDR1 LNHNV, CDR2 YYDKDF (reference sequence). V shed 5 bases, J shed 1 base, and the junction held 3 bases outside the gene matches. CDR3 size: 16 residues. The full variable domain, its missing parts supplied by reference TRBV15 and TRBJ2-6, is DAMVIQNPRYQVTQFGKPVTLSCSQTLNHNVMYWYQQKSSQAPKLLFHYYDKDFNNEADTPDNFQSRRPNTSFCFLDIRSPGLGDTAMYLCATSRDRVSGANVLTFGAGSRLTVL.